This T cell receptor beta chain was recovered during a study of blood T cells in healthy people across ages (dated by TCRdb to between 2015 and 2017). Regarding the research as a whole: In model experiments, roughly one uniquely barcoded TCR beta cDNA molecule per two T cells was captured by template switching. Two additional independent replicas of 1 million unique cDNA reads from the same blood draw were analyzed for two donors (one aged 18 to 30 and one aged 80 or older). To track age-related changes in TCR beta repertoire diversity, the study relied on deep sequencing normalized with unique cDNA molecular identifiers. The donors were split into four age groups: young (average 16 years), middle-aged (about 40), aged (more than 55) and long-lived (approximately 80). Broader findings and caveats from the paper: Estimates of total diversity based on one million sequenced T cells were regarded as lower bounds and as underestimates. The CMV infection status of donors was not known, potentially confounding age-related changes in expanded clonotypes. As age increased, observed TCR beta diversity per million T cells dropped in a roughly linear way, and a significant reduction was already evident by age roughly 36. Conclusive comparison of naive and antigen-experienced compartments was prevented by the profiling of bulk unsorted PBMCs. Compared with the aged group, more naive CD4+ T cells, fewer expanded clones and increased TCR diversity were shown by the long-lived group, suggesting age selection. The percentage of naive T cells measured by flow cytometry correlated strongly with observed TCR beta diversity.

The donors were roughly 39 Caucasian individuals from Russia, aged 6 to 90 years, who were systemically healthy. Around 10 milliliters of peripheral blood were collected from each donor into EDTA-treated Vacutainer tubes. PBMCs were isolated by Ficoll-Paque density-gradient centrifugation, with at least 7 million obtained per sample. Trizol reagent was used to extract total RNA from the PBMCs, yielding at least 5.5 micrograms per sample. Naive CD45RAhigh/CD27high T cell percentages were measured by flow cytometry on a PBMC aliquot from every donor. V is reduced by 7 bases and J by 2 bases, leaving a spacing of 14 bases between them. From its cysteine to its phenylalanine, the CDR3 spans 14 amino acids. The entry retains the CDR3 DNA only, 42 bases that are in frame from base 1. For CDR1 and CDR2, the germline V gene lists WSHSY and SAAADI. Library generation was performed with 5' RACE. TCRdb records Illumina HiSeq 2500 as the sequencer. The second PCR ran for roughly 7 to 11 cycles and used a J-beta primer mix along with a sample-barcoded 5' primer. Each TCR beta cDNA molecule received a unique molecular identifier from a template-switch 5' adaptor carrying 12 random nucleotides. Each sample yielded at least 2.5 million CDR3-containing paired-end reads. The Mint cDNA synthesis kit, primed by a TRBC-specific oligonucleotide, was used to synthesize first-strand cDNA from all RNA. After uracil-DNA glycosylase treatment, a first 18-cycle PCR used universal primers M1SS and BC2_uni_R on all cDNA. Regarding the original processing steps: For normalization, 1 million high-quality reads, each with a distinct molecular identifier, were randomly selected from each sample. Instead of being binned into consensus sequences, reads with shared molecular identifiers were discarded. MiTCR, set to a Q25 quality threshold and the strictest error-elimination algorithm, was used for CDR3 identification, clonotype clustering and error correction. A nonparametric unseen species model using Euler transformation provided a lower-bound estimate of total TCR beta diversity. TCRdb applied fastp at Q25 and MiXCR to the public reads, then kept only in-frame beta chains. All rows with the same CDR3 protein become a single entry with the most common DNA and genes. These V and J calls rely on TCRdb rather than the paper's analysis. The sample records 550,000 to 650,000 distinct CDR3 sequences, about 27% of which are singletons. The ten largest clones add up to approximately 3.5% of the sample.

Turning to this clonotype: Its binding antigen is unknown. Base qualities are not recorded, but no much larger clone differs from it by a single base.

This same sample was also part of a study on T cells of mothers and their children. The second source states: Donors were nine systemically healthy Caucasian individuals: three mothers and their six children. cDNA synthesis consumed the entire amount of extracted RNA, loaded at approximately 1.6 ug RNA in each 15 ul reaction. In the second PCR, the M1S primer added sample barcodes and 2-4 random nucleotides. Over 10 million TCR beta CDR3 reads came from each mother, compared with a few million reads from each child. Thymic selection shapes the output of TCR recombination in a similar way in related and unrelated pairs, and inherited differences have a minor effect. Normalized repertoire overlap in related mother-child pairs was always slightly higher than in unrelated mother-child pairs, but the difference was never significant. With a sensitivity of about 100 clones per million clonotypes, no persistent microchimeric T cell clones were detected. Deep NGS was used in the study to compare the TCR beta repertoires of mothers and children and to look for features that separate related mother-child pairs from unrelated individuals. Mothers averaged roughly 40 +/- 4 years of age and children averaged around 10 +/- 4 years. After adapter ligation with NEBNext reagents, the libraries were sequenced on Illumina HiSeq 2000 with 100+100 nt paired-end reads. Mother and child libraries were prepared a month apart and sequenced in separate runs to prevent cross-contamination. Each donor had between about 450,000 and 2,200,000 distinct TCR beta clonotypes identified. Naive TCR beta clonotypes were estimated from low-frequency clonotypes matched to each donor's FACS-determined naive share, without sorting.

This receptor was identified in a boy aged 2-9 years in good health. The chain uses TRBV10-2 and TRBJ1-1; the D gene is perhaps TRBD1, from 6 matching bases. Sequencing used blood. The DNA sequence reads TGCGCCAGCACCGAGGACAGTACTAACACTGAAGCTTTCTTT. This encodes CASTEDSTNTEAFF.